This T cell receptor beta chain was captured by sequencing in a study of response to subunit inactivated influenza vaccine. Germline V gene data show CDR1 as DFQATT and CDR2 as SNEGSKA (reference sequence). The ends were cut back, 0 bases at V and 0 bases at J, with 14 bases in the middle. The CDR3 is 17 amino acids. TCRdb reanalysed the RT-PCR reads using MiXCR and keeps one entry per CDR3 protein. This sample yields 550,000 to 800,000 distinct CDR3 sequences, of which about 14% are seen a single time; 5.5% to 7% belongs to the top ten. The receptor's source is a man over 45 who received an inactivated influenza vaccine. The material sequenced was PBMCs from blood, taken 14 to 15 days before vaccination. The J gene is TRBJ2-2, the V gene TRBV20-1, with D tentatively TRBD2 (5 bases). CDR3 in DNA: TGCAGTGCTAGAGATCCGCGTCGGGATACGAACACCGGGGAGCTGTTTTTT. The encoded protein is CSARDPRRDTNTGELFF.